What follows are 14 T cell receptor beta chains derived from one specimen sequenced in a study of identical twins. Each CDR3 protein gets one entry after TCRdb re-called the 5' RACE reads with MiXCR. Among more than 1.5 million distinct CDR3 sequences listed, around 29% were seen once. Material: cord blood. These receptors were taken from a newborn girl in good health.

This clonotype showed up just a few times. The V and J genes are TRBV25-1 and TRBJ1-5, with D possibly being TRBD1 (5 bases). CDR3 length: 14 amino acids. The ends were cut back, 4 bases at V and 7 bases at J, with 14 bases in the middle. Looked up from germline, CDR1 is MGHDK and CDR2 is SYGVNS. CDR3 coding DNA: TGTGCCAGCAGTGCACCAGGGATAGGGCAGCCCCAGCATTTT. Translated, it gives CASSAPGIGQPQHF.

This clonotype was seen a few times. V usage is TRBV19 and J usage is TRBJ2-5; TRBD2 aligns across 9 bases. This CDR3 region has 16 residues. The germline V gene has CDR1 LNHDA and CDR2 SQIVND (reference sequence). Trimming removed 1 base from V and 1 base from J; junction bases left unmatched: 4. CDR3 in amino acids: CASSIGGRALQETQYF. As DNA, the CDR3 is TGTGCCAGTAGTATAGGCGGGAGGGCCCTCCAAGAGACCCAGTACTTC.

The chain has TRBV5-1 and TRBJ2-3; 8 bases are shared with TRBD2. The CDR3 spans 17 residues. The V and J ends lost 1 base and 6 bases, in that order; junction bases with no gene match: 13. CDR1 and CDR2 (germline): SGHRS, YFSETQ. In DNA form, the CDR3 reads TGCGCCAGCAGCTTGCCCGGAAACGCCGGGGGGGTTGATACGCAGTATTTT. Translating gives CASSLPGNAGGVDTQYF.

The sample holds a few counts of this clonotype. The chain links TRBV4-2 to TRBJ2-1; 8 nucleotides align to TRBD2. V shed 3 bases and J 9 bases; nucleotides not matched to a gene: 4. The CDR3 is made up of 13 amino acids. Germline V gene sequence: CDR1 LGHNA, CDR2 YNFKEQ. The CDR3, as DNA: TGTGCCAGCAGCCAGGGACTAGTTGCTGAGCAGTTCTTC. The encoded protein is CASSQGLVAEQFF.

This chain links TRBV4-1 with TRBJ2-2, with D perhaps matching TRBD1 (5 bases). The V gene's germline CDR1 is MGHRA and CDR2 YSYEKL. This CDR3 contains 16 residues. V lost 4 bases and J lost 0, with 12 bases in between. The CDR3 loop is CASSRQILANTGELFF. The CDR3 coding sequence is TGCGCCAGCAGCCGACAGATACTCGCGAACACCGGGGAGCTGTTTTTT.

CDR3 loop: CASNVAGSSYNEQYF. Here the CDR3 DNA reads TGTGCCAGCAACGTAGCGGGGAGCTCCTACAATGAGCAGTACTTC. The chain links TRBV12-3 or TRBV12-4 to TRBJ2-1, with TRBD2 matching 8 bases. TRBJ2-7 matches the DNA end more closely, so the J call is doubtful. This CDR3 has 15 amino acids.

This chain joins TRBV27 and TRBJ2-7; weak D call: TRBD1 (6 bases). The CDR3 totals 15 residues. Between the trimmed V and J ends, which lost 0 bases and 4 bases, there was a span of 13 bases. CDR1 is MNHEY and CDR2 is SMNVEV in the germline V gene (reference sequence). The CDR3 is CASSLSQGSPYEQYF. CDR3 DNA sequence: TGTGCCAGCAGTTTATCGCAGGGGTCACCTTACGAGCAGTACTTC.

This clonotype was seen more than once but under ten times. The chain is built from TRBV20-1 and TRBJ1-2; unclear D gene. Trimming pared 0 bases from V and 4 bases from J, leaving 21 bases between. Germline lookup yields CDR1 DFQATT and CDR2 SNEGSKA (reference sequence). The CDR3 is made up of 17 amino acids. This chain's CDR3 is CSARDRMGRVGIYGYTF. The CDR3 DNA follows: TGCAGTGCTAGAGATCGGATGGGGAGGGTTGGGATCTATGGCTACACCTTC.

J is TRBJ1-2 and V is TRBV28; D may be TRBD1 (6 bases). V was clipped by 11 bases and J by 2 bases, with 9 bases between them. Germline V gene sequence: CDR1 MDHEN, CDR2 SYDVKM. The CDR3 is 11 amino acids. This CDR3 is CAGGRNYGYTF. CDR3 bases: TGTGCCGGGGGCAGGAACTATGGCTACACCTTC.

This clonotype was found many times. The CDR3 protein is CASSGQGSKNIQYF. CDR3 sequence (DNA): TGTGCCAGCAGTGGACAGGGAAGTAAAAACATTCAGTACTTC. This rearrangement joins TRBV2 to TRBJ2-4; 7 bases line up with TRBD1. The length of the CDR3 is 14 residues. V lost 4 bases, J lost 4 bases, and 4 bases stayed unmatched. CDR1 is SNHLY, CDR2 FYNNEI, per germline. The full variable domain, rest sourced from reference TRBV2 and TRBJ2-4, is EPEVTQTPSHQVTQMGQEVILRCVPISNHLYFYWYRQILGQKVEFLVSFYNNEISEKSEIFDDQFSVERPDGSNFTLKIRSTKLEDSAMYFCASSGQGSKNIQYFGAGTRLSVL.

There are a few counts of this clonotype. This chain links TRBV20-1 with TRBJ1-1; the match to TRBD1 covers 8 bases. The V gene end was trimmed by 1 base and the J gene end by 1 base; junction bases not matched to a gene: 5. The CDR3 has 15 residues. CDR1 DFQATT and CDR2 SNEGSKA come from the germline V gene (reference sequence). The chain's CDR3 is CSARGQGAGNTEAFF. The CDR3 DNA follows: TGCAGTGCTAGAGGGCAGGGGGCCGGGAACACTGAAGCTTTCTTT.

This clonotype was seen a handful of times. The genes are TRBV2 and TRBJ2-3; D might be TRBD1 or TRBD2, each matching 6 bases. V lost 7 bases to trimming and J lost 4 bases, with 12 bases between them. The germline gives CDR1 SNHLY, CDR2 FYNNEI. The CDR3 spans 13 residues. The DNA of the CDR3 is TGTGCCAGCAAGGGGGGTGGCCCAGATACGCAGTATTTT. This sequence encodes CASKGGGPDTQYF.

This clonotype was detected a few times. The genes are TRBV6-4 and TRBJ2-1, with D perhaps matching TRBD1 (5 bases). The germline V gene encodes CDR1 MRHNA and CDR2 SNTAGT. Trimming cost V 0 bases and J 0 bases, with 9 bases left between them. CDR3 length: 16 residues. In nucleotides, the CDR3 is TGTGCCAGCAGTGACTCAAAGGGGTCCTCCTACAATGAGCAGTTCTTC. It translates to CASSDSKGSSYNEQFF.

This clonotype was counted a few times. In DNA, the CDR3 is TGTGCCAGCAGTTACTCGGACAGGGGGTTGTTCAATGGCTACACCTTC. It encodes CASSYSDRGLFNGYTF. J is TRBJ1-2 and V is TRBV6-5; 10 bases agree with TRBD1. The CDR3 has 16 residues. CDR1 is MNHEY and CDR2 is SVGAGI in the germline V gene. V was pared by 0 bases and J by 6 bases, with 7 bases of the junction left unmatched.